Listed below are T cell receptor beta chains from one sample, sequenced in a study of human T cells and chemical hapten exposure. TCRdb reprocessed the RACE reads with MiXCR, giving one entry per CDR3 protein. Of 270,000 or so distinct CDR3 sequences listed, 7.5% to 9% were seen once; the top ten hold around 1.2%. The material was whole blood, obtained in connection with sensitization to the hapten diphenylcyclopropenone (DPC). These receptors were obtained from a man younger than 35 with alopecia areata. Some clones in this sample may be carry-over from other donors' samples. The CDR3 runs from the conserved cysteine through the conserved F or W. A D gene is named only where the DNA matches it firmly.

D: TRBD2
J: TRBJ2-3
V: TRBV29-1
CDR3: CSVASGEGLWDTQYF

D: .
J: TRBJ2-1
V: TRBV6-4
CDR3: CASSDGQADYNEQFF

D: .
J: TRBJ1-2
V: TRBV28
CDR3: CAYPGGDGSGYTF

D: .
J: TRBJ1-2
V: TRBV12-3/TRBV12-4
CDR3: CASSLMRTAIYGYTF

D: .
J: TRBJ2-5
V: TRBV11-3
CDR3: CASSLTGQGSETQYF

D: .
J: TRBJ2-1
V: TRBV4-1
CDR3: CASSQELTLWNEQFF

D: .
J: TRBJ1-6
V: TRBV7-3
CDR3: CASSLSPYVDRDNSPLHF

D: .
J: TRBJ1-5
V: TRBV6-2/TRBV6-3
CDR3: CASSYMRGNQPQHF

D: .
J: TRBJ1-1
V: TRBV28
CDR3: CASGVAFF

D: .
J: TRBJ1-1
V: TRBV20-1
CDR3: CSATRARTEAFF

D: .
J: TRBJ2-1
V: TRBV7-2
CDR3: CASSFLYSSSEQFF

D: .
J: TRBJ1-4
V: TRBV20-1
CDR3: CSARGGHNEKLFF

D: .
J: TRBJ2-1
V: TRBV5-5
CDR3: CASSRYSGAYEQFF

D: TRBD1
J: TRBJ2-3
V: TRBV11-3
CDR3: CASSLLGQGADTQYF

D: TRBD1
J: TRBJ1-6
V: TRBV6-6
CDR3: CASSCPDRAPDSPLHF

D: .
J: TRBJ1-4
V: TRBV20-1
CDR3: CSAGPAPREKLFF

D: .
J: TRBJ1-1
V: TRBV10-1
CDR3: CASSESARQVTEAFF

D: .
J: TRBJ1-1
V: TRBV28
CDR3: CASSSGGRTTEAFF

D: .
J: TRBJ2-4
V: TRBV11-2
CDR3: CASSSAEQSKNIQYF

D: .
J: TRBJ1-2
V: TRBV5-6
CDR3: CASSRQTYGYTF

D: .
J: TRBJ1-6
V: TRBV4-1
CDR3: CASSQAPGRSSPLHF

D: TRBD1
J: TRBJ2-1
V: TRBV6-4
CDR3: CASRSTGGENNEQFF

D: .
J: TRBJ2-1
V: TRBV4-1
CDR3: CASSLMNRANRYNEQFF

D: .
J: TRBJ2-3
V: TRBV4-2
CDR3: CASSQDLEPTRYF

D: .
J: TRBJ1-1
V: TRBV5-1
CDR3: CASSLVASINGAFF

D: .
J: TRBJ2-4
V: TRBV7-2
CDR3: CASSSRGARVWDIQYF

D: .
J: TRBJ1-6
V: TRBV7-2
CDR3: CASTLSNRVSLHF

D: .
J: TRBJ1-6
V: TRBV3-1
CDR3: CASSRPTNSPLHF

D: TRBD2
J: TRBJ2-5
V: TRBV7-9
CDR3: CASSLPRTSGPEEETQYF

D: .
J: TRBJ1-5
V: TRBV10-3
CDR3: CAISESEKTSNQPQHF

D: TRBD1
J: TRBJ1-4
V: TRBV29-1
CDR3: CSAPQGGRVPNEKLFF

D: .
J: TRBJ1-2
V: TRBV2
CDR3: CASGQQEVYGYTF

D: .
J: TRBJ1-1
V: TRBV7-9
CDR3: CAGGPDLGTEAFF

D: TRBD2
J: TRBJ2-5
V: TRBV28
CDR3: CASSWTSPETQYF

D: .
J: TRBJ1-2
V: TRBV5-1
CDR3: CASSPSPTYDYGYTF

D: TRBD1
J: TRBJ1-2
V: TRBV2
CDR3: CASSVRDRNFGGYTF

D: TRBD2
J: TRBJ2-7
V: TRBV4-3
CDR3: CASSQVLAGSGLYEQYF

D: TRBD1
J: TRBJ2-7
V: TRBV4-1
CDR3: CASSRTGQAYDYEQYF

D: .
J: TRBJ1-6
V: TRBV3-1
CDR3: CASSQIMGGNSPLHF

D: TRBD2
J: TRBJ2-3
V: TRBV6-6
CDR3: CASSYATSGVGDTQYF

D: TRBD1
J: TRBJ2-1
V: TRBV6-1
CDR3: CASSVSGTGVYNEQFF

D: TRBD1
J: TRBJ2-5
V: TRBV6-6
CDR3: CASRTNRGFETQYF

D: .
J: TRBJ2-5
V: TRBV7-9
CDR3: CASSSDYKETQYF

D: .
J: TRBJ2-2
V: TRBV28
CDR3: CASSPSTANTGELFF

D: .
J: TRBJ1-5
V: TRBV14
CDR3: CASSQDGGGQPQHF

D: .
J: TRBJ2-2
V: TRBV2
CDR3: CASSEESGAYTGELFF

D: .
J: TRBJ1-1
V: TRBV18
CDR3: CASSPPSLGTNTEAFF

D: TRBD1
J: TRBJ1-1
V: TRBV20-1
CDR3: CSASGTGGPRWEEAFF

D: .
J: TRBJ2-5
V: TRBV12-3/TRBV12-4
CDR3: CASSRTGRAYQETQYF

D: .
J: TRBJ1-5
V: TRBV28
CDR3: CASRKAGYQPQHF